This T cell receptor (beta chain) was obtained from a study of T cell changes during pregnancy in multiple sclerosis. Trimming took off 2 bases at V and 2 bases at J, with 21 bases between the two ends. The V gene's germline CDR1 is MDHEN and CDR2 SYDVKM. This CDR3 has 18 amino acids. TCRdb's copy holds only in-frame clones and misses some; the assay was immunoSEQ multiplex PCR. Found here are about 110,000 clones, about 90% of them singletons; the top ten hold less than 2%. The gene calls are TRBV28 and TRBJ1-1; a weak D match, TRBD1 (5 bases). The material was peripheral blood, obtained before pregnancy. This receptor was obtained from a female donor with multiple sclerosis, enrolled in a pregnancy study. CDR3 bases: TGTGCCAGCAGTTTACTCGCCCGGGGGTTGGGTCCAAACACTGAAGCTTTCTTT. Protein sequence: CASSLLARGLGPNTEAFF.